What follows are 28 T cell receptor beta chains derived from one specimen sequenced in a study of cytomegalovirus exposure and HLA in healthy donors. This PCR relied on a set of 60 Vbeta primers and 13 Jbeta primers. The repertoire was sequenced with immunoSEQ multiplex PCR; TCRdb's copy has only in-frame clones and lacks some. The sample holds some 130,000 clones, around 77% seen once. Sequencing used PBMCs. The receptors derive from a man aged 30 to 39 in good health and CMV-seronegative.

This chain connects TRBV7-9 to TRBJ2-7; weak D call: TRBD1 (6 bases). This CDR3 region has 14 residues. CDR1 SEHNR and CDR2 FQNEAQ come from the germline V gene (reference sequence). The germline V and J ends were trimmed by 5 bases and 0 bases, with 11 bases remaining between them. The CDR3 sequence: CASSRTGISYEQYF. Here the CDR3 DNA reads TGTGCCAGCAGCCGTACAGGGATCTCCTACGAGCAGTACTTC.

The rearrangement joins TRBV20-1 to TRBJ2-5; D not resolved. Between the trimmed V and J ends, which lost 3 bases and 5 bases, there was a span of 4 bases. The CDR3 is 10 amino acids. The germline V gene has CDR1 DFQATT and CDR2 SNEGSKA (reference sequence). CDR3: CSASQETQYF. CDR3 in DNA: TGCAGTGCTAGTCAGGAGACCCAGTACTTC.

The chain joins TRBV27 to TRBJ1-3; D is undetermined. Germline lookup yields CDR1 MNHEY and CDR2 SMNVEV (reference sequence). The length of the CDR3 is 14 residues. Trimming removed 4 bases from V and 0 bases from J, with 7 bases in between. The chain's CDR3 is CASSYSRSGNTIYF. The CDR3 DNA follows: TGTGCCAGCAGTTACAGTCGCTCTGGAAACACCATATATTTT.

The chain uses TRBV10-3 and TRBJ1-2; D call uncertain. The V gene lost 8 bases and the J gene lost 0 bases, with 10 bases spanning the gap. This CDR3 has 13 amino acids. Per germline, CDR1 ENHRY and CDR2 SYGVKD. CDR3: CAISRTANYGYTF. In DNA, the CDR3 is TGTGCCATCTCCAGAACAGCTAACTATGGCTACACCTTC.

The gene calls are TRBV7-9 and TRBJ1-2; weak D call: TRBD1 (5 bases). Looked up from germline, CDR1 is SEHNR and CDR2 is FQNEAQ (reference sequence). Trimming took 5 bases from V and 5 from J, leaving 9 bases between them. The CDR3 loop spans 12 amino acids. In nucleotides, the CDR3 is TGTGCCAGCAGCCCCGACAGATATGGCTACACCTTC. This codes for CASSPDRYGYTF.

The gene calls are TRBV4-1 and TRBJ2-1; 10 nucleotides align to TRBD2. The CDR3 is made up of 18 amino acids. V was clipped by 0 bases and J by 1 base; unmatched bases: 6. CDR1 and CDR2 from the germline V gene are MGHRA and YSYEKL. This CDR3 reads CASSQETMTSGSYNEQFF. CDR3 in DNA: TGCGCCAGCAGCCAAGAGACGATGACTAGCGGGTCCTACAATGAGCAGTTCTTC.

This clone was detected only a few times. The chain joins TRBV18 to TRBJ2-3; no clear D. Between the trimmed V and J ends, which lost 6 bases and 5 bases, there was a span of 12 bases. CDR3 size: 13 residues. In germline, CDR1 is KGHSH, CDR2 LQKENI. The DNA of the CDR3 is TGTGCCAGCTCCCCCACGAACGGAGATACGCAGTATTTT. Amino acid sequence: CASSPTNGDTQYF. The full variable domain, in which reference TRBV18 and TRBJ2-3 provide the parts outside the CDR3, is NAGVMQNPRHLVRRRGQEARLRCSPMKGHSHVYWYRQLPEEGLKFMVYLQKENIIDESGMPKERFSAEFPKEGPSILRIQQVVRGDSAAYFCASSPTNGDTQYFGPGTRLTVL.

This chain links TRBV5-1 with TRBJ2-1, with TRBD1 matching 10 bases. The junction had 7 bases not matched to a gene; V was cut back by 4 bases and J by 6 bases. This CDR3 is 15 amino acids long. The V gene's germline CDR1 is SGHRS and CDR2 YFSETQ. DNA for the CDR3: TGCGCCAGCAGCCCGGACAGGGGGGTCTCCAATGAGCAGTTCTTC. Its protein product is CASSPDRGVSNEQFF.

The chain is built from TRBV2 and TRBJ2-5; 7 nucleotides agree with TRBD2. The CDR3 is 14 residues long. Germline values: CDR1 SNHLY, CDR2 FYNNEI. Trimming took 10 bases from V and 5 from J; bases not matched to a gene: 13. CDR3 coding DNA: TGTGCCACGCAGGCTGGGAGGGGCGGGGAGACCCAGTACTTC. It encodes CATQAGRGGETQYF.

This clone came up a few times. V and J are TRBV29-1 and TRBJ1-1, with D perhaps matching TRBD1 (5 bases). The V end lost 3 bases, the J end lost 3 bases, and 14 bases lay between the germline ends. CDR1 is SQVTM, CDR2 ANQGSEA, per germline. The CDR3 runs to 14 residues. The CDR3 sequence is CSVDYHQTDTEAFF. Here the CDR3 DNA reads TGCAGCGTTGACTACCATCAGACAGACACTGAAGCTTTCTTT.

J is TRBJ1-2 and V is TRBV9; no clear D. V was shortened by 3 bases and J by 1 base, with 16 bases between the two germline ends. Germline assignment: CDR1 SGDLS and CDR2 YYNGEE. The CDR3 totals 16 residues. The CDR3 DNA follows: TGTGCCAGCAGCGGGCCCCACACCCCATTTAACTATGGCTACACCTTC. The encoded protein is CASSGPHTPFNYGYTF.

The chain combines TRBV19 with TRBJ2-1, with D perhaps TRBD2 (6 bases). The germline V gene encodes CDR1 LNHDA and CDR2 SQIVND (reference sequence). The CDR3 is made up of 13 amino acids. V was trimmed by 5 bases and J by 6 bases, leaving 11 bases between them. Here the CDR3 reads CASSVSSVNEQFF. In DNA form, the CDR3 reads TGTGCCAGTAGTGTTTCTAGCGTCAATGAGCAGTTCTTC.

The chain employs TRBV5-3 and TRBJ2-4; 7 bases are a match to TRBD1. TRBV5-3 qualifies as an ORF whose function is uncertain. The length of the CDR3 is 18 residues. J lost 0 bases, V lost 1 base, and 10 bases had no gene match. CDR3 nucleotides: TGTGCCAGAAGCTTGCTCCCACAGGGGAAGCTAGCCAAAAACATTCAGTACTTC. Translating it yields CARSLLPQGKLAKNIQYF.

CDR3 sequence (DNA): TGCGCCAGCAGCCGGGGGGAGCAGCCCCAGCATTTT. It encodes CASSRGEQPQHF. The V call is TRBV4-1, the J call TRBJ1-5, with D possibly matching TRBD1 (5 bases). There are 12 residues in the CDR3. V was cut by 4 bases and J by 7 bases, with 8 bases left in between. Germline V CDR1 and CDR2: MGHRA, YSYEKL.

This clone was counted a few times. A junction boundary mismatches the germline segment, possibly from a read error. This chain links TRBV25-1 with TRBJ2-3, with a tentative D call TRBD1 (6 bases). Germline lookup yields CDR1 MGHDK and CDR2 SYGVNS. The CDR3 extends over 15 amino acids. The CDR3, as DNA: TGTGCCAGCAGTGAGACCCTGACAGGCACTGATACGCAGTATTTT. Translated: CASSETLTGTDTQYF.

For the CDR3, the DNA is TGCGCCAGCAGCTTGGCCGCAGGGTTTGACTACGAGCAGTACTTC. Translating it yields CASSLAAGFDYEQYF. The J gene is TRBJ2-7, the V gene TRBV5-1; maybe TRBD1 (5 bases). The CDR3 length is 15 residues. The V end was cut by 0 bases, the J end by 3 bases, with 13 bases between. From germline, CDR1 is SGHRS and CDR2 YFSETQ.

This clone was detected only a few times. The chain uses TRBV6-1 and TRBJ1-2, with TRBD1 as a possible D gene (6 bases). CDR1 and CDR2 (germline): MNHNS, SASEGT. The CDR3 is made up of 15 amino acids. With 0 bases removed from V and 4 bases from J, the gap between germline ends came to 12 bases. The CDR3 coding sequence is TGTGCCAGCAGTGAAGCTTTCACAGGGTCCTATGGCTACACCTTC. This translates into CASSEAFTGSYGYTF.

The chain employs TRBV4-2 and TRBJ2-1; 13 bases map to TRBD2. This CDR3 has 14 residues. The germline gives CDR1 LGHNA, CDR2 YNFKEQ. The junction had 2 bases not matched to a gene; V was cut back by 5 bases and J by 7 bases. The CDR3 bases are TGTGCCAGCAGCAAGACTAGCGGGAGGAATGAGCAGTTCTTC. Protein: CASSKTSGRNEQFF.

The gene calls are TRBV30 and TRBJ2-5, with D possibly TRBD1 on 5 matching bases. CDR3 length: 13 residues. CDR1 and CDR2 (germline): GTSNPN, SVGIG (reference sequence). The V gene lost 0 bases and the J gene lost 5 bases, with 10 bases spanning the gap. CDR3 residues: CAWSVLTEETQYF. The CDR3 nucleotides read TGTGCCTGGAGTGTCCTGACAGAGGAGACCCAGTACTTC. The whole variable domain, filled in from reference TRBV30 and TRBJ2-5, reads SQTIHQWPATLVQPVGSPLSLECTVEGTSNPNLYWYRQAAGRGLQLLFYSVGIGQISSEVPQNLSASRPQDRQFILSSKKLLLSDSGFYLCAWSVLTEETQYFGPGTRLLVL.

The chain employs TRBV5-1 and TRBJ2-5; a weak D match, TRBD2 (6 bases). This CDR3 has 15 residues. Trimming shortened V by 0 bases and J by 4 bases, and 13 bases separated the two germline ends. Germline CDR1 SGHRS, CDR2 YFSETQ. CDR3 in amino acids: CASSLGAMEGETQYF. For the CDR3, the DNA is TGCGCCAGCAGCTTGGGGGCAATGGAGGGAGAGACCCAGTACTTC.

In this sample, this clone turned up once. This chain joins TRBV9 and TRBJ2-7, with D possibly being TRBD2 (5 bases). V lost 0 bases to trimming and J lost 4 bases, with 17 bases between them. Germline CDR1 is SGDLS and CDR2 is YYNGEE. The CDR3 is made up of 16 amino acids. CDR3 protein: CASSVGGWESNYEQYF. CDR3 nucleotides: TGTGCCAGCAGCGTAGGCGGGTGGGAGTCCAATTACGAGCAGTACTTC.

This sequence joins TRBV14 and TRBJ2-7; D gene uncertain. V gave up 1 base and J gave up 6 bases, with 7 bases separating them. The germline CDR1 and CDR2 sequences are SGHDN and FVKESK. CDR3 length: 12 residues. CDR3: CASSQASREQYF. The CDR3 coding sequence is TGTGCCAGCAGCCAAGCGAGCCGCGAGCAGTACTTC.

V usage is TRBV29-1 and J usage is TRBJ2-3; D remains ambiguous. V lost 7 bases and J 0 bases, leaving 17 bases between the germline ends. CDR1 SQVTM and CDR2 ANQGSEA come from the germline V gene. CDR3 size: 15 residues. The CDR3 coding sequence is TGCAGCGCCAGCCGTTCCTTAGCTAGCACAGATACGCAGTATTTT. This gives the protein CSASRSLASTDTQYF.

The chain is built from TRBV10-3 and TRBJ2-2; D not resolved. The CDR3 has 13 amino acids. Trimming left V 8 bases short and J 3 bases short, with 10 bases between. Looked up from germline, CDR1 is ENHRY and CDR2 is SYGVKD. CDR3 protein: CAISAIDTGELFF. The CDR3 DNA follows: TGTGCCATCTCTGCGATAGACACCGGGGAGCTGTTTTTT.

The rearrangement joins TRBV2 to TRBJ2-1, with TRBD2 as a possible D gene (5 bases). V was cut by 7 bases and J by 4 bases, with 17 bases left in between. The germline V gene encodes CDR1 SNHLY and CDR2 FYNNEI. This CDR3 has 15 residues. CDR3: CASKRPSGGYNEQFF. CDR3 sequence (DNA): TGTGCCAGCAAGCGCCCCAGCGGCGGTTACAATGAGCAGTTCTTC.

This rearrangement joins TRBV11-2 to TRBJ2-7; D gene unclear. V was pared by 2 bases and J by 0 bases, with 8 bases between. The CDR3 covers 14 residues. The V gene's germline CDR1 is SGHAT and CDR2 FQNNGV. For the CDR3, the DNA is TGTGCCAGCAGCTTAATCCGGTCCTCCTACGAGCAGTACTTC. This sequence encodes CASSLIRSSYEQYF.

The chain carries TRBV5-1 and TRBJ1-2, with D uncertain. The germline CDR1 and CDR2 sequences are SGHRS and YFSETQ. V lost 0 bases, J lost 4 bases, and 7 bases lay in between. The CDR3 spans 13 residues. The CDR3 region has the DNA TGCGCCAGCAGCTTGGGGCAGGTCTATGGCTACACCTTC. The encoded protein is CASSLGQVYGYTF.

The chain is built from TRBV10-3 and TRBJ2-3; 9 bases match TRBD2. This CDR3 contains 17 residues. Germline V gives CDR1 ENHRY, CDR2 SYGVKD. Germline trimming cut 6 bases from V and 2 bases from J; bases unmatched to any gene: 12. The CDR3 loop is CAIRPDGLAGITDTQYF. CDR3 in DNA: TGTGCCATCAGACCGGACGGCCTAGCGGGAATCACAGATACGCAGTATTTT.